These T cell receptor beta chains were read from a single sample in a study of T cell responses to AZD1222 COVID-19 vaccine. The method was immunoSEQ multiplex PCR; TCRdb's version includes in-frame clones alone and lacks a portion of them. Of 90,000 to 150,000 clones in the sample, over 75% were seen once. Here the sequenced sample was peripheral blood, taken on day 0 of AZD1222 vaccination. Receptor source: an adult in good health. Both conserved end residues are part of each CDR3. A D gene is named only where the DNA matches it firmly. Only part of the rows carry a size: once, few, many, or a class if the clone is expanded.

j_call: TRBJ1-5; clone_size: -; v_call: TRBV9; d_call: -; cdr3_nt: TGTGCCAGCAGCGTAGATGGGAGTCAGCCCCAGCATTTT; cdr3_aa: CASSVDGSQPQHF
j_call: TRBJ2-5; clone_size: -; v_call: TRBV5-1; d_call: TRBD2; cdr3_nt: TGCGCCAGCAGCTTGGCGACTAGCGGCCTCCAAGAGACCCAGTACTTC; cdr3_aa: CASSLATSGLQETQYF
j_call: TRBJ1-5; clone_size: once; v_call: TRBV27; d_call: TRBD1; cdr3_nt: TGTGCCAGCGCCCCCTCAGGGGGACTAGGGCAGCCCCAGCATTTT; cdr3_aa: CASAPSGGLGQPQHF
j_call: TRBJ1-1; clone_size: few; v_call: TRBV28; d_call: -; cdr3_nt: TGTGCCAGCAGCTATGACAGTGCTCAAGCTGAAGCTTTCTTT; cdr3_aa: CASSYDSAQAEAFF
j_call: TRBJ1-2; clone_size: -; v_call: TRBV4-3; d_call: -; cdr3_nt: TGCGCCAGCAGCCAGATGAGGGGACCAAACTATGGCTACACCTTC; cdr3_aa: CASSQMRGPNYGYTF
j_call: TRBJ2-3; clone_size: -; v_call: TRBV20-1; d_call: -; cdr3_nt: TGCAGTGCTAGCCCCGCAGATACGCAGTATTTT; cdr3_aa: CSASPADTQYF
j_call: TRBJ2-6; clone_size: once; v_call: TRBV7-9; d_call: TRBD1; cdr3_nt: TGTGCCAGCAGCGCGACCGGGACAGGGGTCTCTGGGGCCAACGTCCTGACTTTC; cdr3_aa: CASSATGTGVSGANVLTF
j_call: TRBJ2-7; clone_size: -; v_call: TRBV7-9; d_call: TRBD1; cdr3_nt: TGTGCCAGCAGCCGCTACAGGGGGCTAGGATTCTACGAGCAGTACTTC; cdr3_aa: CASSRYRGLGFYEQYF
j_call: TRBJ1-1; clone_size: -; v_call: TRBV7-9; d_call: -; cdr3_nt: TGTGCCAGCAGCTTTGTGACAGTGGCTGAAGCTTTCTTT; cdr3_aa: CASSFVTVAEAFF
j_call: TRBJ1-6; clone_size: -; v_call: TRBV3-1/TRBV3-2; d_call: TRBD1; cdr3_nt: TGTGCCAGCAGCCAAGGGACAGGGTTCAATTCACCCCTCCACTTT; cdr3_aa: CASSQGTGFNSPLHF
j_call: TRBJ1-5; clone_size: -; v_call: TRBV3-1/TRBV3-2; d_call: TRBD1; cdr3_nt: TGTGCCAGCAGCCTCGAACAGGGGAATCAGCCCCAGCATTTT; cdr3_aa: CASSLEQGNQPQHF
j_call: TRBJ2-7; clone_size: -; v_call: TRBV5-6; d_call: -; cdr3_nt: TGTGCCAGCAGCACGGACGTCTCCTACGAGCAGTACTTC; cdr3_aa: CASSTDVSYEQYF
j_call: TRBJ2-7; clone_size: -; v_call: TRBV5-5; d_call: TRBD1; cdr3_nt: TGTGCCAGCAGCTGGACAGGGGGTTTGGGCGAGCAGTACTTC; cdr3_aa: CASSWTGGLGEQYF
j_call: TRBJ2-7; clone_size: -; v_call: TRBV6-5; d_call: -; cdr3_nt: TGTGCCAGCAGTTACTCGAGGCAGAGCTACGAGCAGTACTTC; cdr3_aa: CASSYSRQSYEQYF
j_call: TRBJ1-4; clone_size: -; v_call: TRBV6-2/TRBV6-3; d_call: TRBD1; cdr3_nt: TGTGCCAGCAGTATTACAGGGGATTTAAATGAAAAACTGTTTTTT; cdr3_aa: CASSITGDLNEKLFF
j_call: TRBJ2-1; clone_size: -; v_call: TRBV29-1; d_call: -; cdr3_nt: TGCAGCGTTTGGGCCAATGAGCAGTTCTTC; cdr3_aa: CSVWANEQFF
j_call: TRBJ2-3; clone_size: -; v_call: TRBV7-9; d_call: -; cdr3_nt: TGTGCCAGCAGCCCCAGGACAGATACGCAGTATTTT; cdr3_aa: CASSPRTDTQYF
j_call: TRBJ1-2; clone_size: -; v_call: TRBV14; d_call: -; cdr3_nt: TGTGCCAGCAGCCAACGAACAGGACGCGGTCGGGGTGGCTACACCTTC; cdr3_aa: CASSQRTGRGRGGYTF
j_call: TRBJ1-4; clone_size: -; v_call: TRBV7-6; d_call: TRBD1; cdr3_nt: TGTGCCAGCAGCTCACGGTCAGGGAGGACAGGCGGAAAACTGTTTTTT; cdr3_aa: CASSSRSGRTGGKLFF
j_call: TRBJ1-1; clone_size: medium-sized; v_call: TRBV5-5; d_call: -; cdr3_nt: TGTGCCAGCAGCTTGGTCAGCACTGAAGCTTTCTTT; cdr3_aa: CASSLVSTEAFF
j_call: TRBJ1-1; clone_size: -; v_call: TRBV5-1; d_call: -; cdr3_nt: TGCGCCAGCAGCTTGGACGGGGGCCCCACTGAAGCTTTCTTT; cdr3_aa: CASSLDGGPTEAFF
j_call: TRBJ2-1; clone_size: once; v_call: TRBV10-3; d_call: TRBD2; cdr3_nt: TGTGCCACGGGGGGAACTAGCGGGGACCCTTACAATGAGCAGTTCTTC; cdr3_aa: CATGGTSGDPYNEQFF
j_call: TRBJ1-2; clone_size: -; v_call: TRBV6-6; d_call: -; cdr3_nt: TGTGCCAGCAGTTACTCGGGAGAAAACTATGGCTACACCTTC; cdr3_aa: CASSYSGENYGYTF